The rows below give T cell receptor beta chains drawn from one sample of a study of blood T cell repertoires in COVID-19. Only in-frame clones appear in the TCRdb table, and some are missing; sequencing was by immunoSEQ multiplex PCR. The data show a few hundred thousand clones, 92% seen once. Sequencing input: PBMCs or T cells enriched from blood (not recorded which). The receptors stem from a woman aged 25 to 45 who had recovered from COVID-19. CDR3s include the opening cysteine and the closing phenylalanine or tryptophan. D genes are given only for firm matches. A clone size is listed for some rows: how often the clone was seen (once, few, many), or a class if it is expanded.

TRBJ1-6,NA,NA,TRBV28,TGTGCCAGCAGTTTACCCCAGGGGCGCAATGAGAGGTCACCCCTCCACTTT,CASSLPQGRNERSPLHF
TRBJ2-1,NA,TRBD2,TRBV7-6,TGTGCCAGCAGCTCTTTTCCGGAGGTAGCGGGATACAATGAGCAGTTCTTC,CASSSFPEVAGYNEQFF
TRBJ2-7,NA,NA,TRBV28,TGTGCCAGCAGACCCGGACAGCCTACCTACGAGCAGTACTTC,CASRPGQPTYEQYF
TRBJ2-7,NA,NA,TRBV6-5,TGTGCCAGCAGGACTTCATCCTACGAGCAGTACTTC,CASRTSSYEQYF
TRBJ1-4,NA,TRBD1,TRBV28,TGTGCCAGCAGTTCCTATCGCAGGGGGCCAACTAATGAAAAACTGTTTTTT,CASSSYRRGPTNEKLFF
TRBJ2-1,NA,NA,TRBV3-1/TRBV3-2,TGTGCCAGCAGCCAAGATTGGGGGCCCTACAATGAGCAGTTCTTC,CASSQDWGPYNEQFF
TRBJ2-1,NA,TRBD2,TRBV3-1/TRBV3-2,TGTGCCAGCGGGATTAGCGGGAGCTCCTACAATGAGCAGTTCTTC,CASGISGSSYNEQFF
TRBJ1-2,once,TRBD1,TRBV12-3/TRBV12-4,TGTGCCAGCGGCTCAGGGGGCCGCTACACCTTC,CASGSGGRYTF
TRBJ2-1,NA,TRBD2,TRBV12-3/TRBV12-4,TGTGCCAGCAGTATGGGAGGGTTAAAGTTCTTC,CASSMGGLKFF
TRBJ2-7,NA,TRBD2,TRBV6-5,TGTGCCAGCAGGACTGGCGGGAGGGTAAACGAGCAGTACTTC,CASRTGGRVNEQYF
TRBJ1-1,NA,NA,TRBV6-5,TGTGCCAGCAGTTACATGGCCGCCCCATACACTGAAGCTTTCTTT,CASSYMAAPYTEAFF
TRBJ2-7,NA,NA,TRBV6-5,TGTGCCAGCATTAAACAGGATTCCTACGAGCAGTACTTC,CASIKQDSYEQYF
TRBJ2-3,NA,NA,TRBV18,TGTGCCAGCTCACCAGTACAGGGCACAGATACGCAGTATTTT,CASSPVQGTDTQYF
TRBJ2-7,NA,TRBD1,TRBV7-9,TGTGCCAGCAGCCCAATTTCCGGGACAGGGTTGTACGAGCAGTACTTC,CASSPISGTGLYEQYF
TRBJ2-7,NA,TRBD1,TRBV6-2/TRBV6-3,TGTGCCAGCAGCCTAGACAGGGGGCGATACGAGCAGTACTTC,CASSLDRGRYEQYF
TRBJ2-7,NA,NA,TRBV28,TGTGCCAGCATCTATCAACAGGGAACCTACGAGCAGTACTTC,CASIYQQGTYEQYF
TRBJ2-1,NA,NA,TRBV5-4,TGTGCCAGCAGACCTCACGAGGGTTCCCCCCTGAACAATGAGCAGTTCTTC,CASRPHEGSPLNNEQFF
TRBJ1-2,once,NA,TRBV14,TGTGCCAGCAGCCAAGATCACCCTGGCCGAAACTATGGCTACACCTTC,CASSQDHPGRNYGYTF
TRBJ2-1,NA,NA,TRBV5-1,TGCGCCAGCAGCTTGGTTGGGGGCCGGGGGGATGAGCAGTTCTTC,CASSLVGGRGDEQFF
TRBJ2-5,NA,TRBD1,TRBV6-5,TGTGCCAGCAGCCACAGGGGCGGAGAGACCCAGTACTTC,CASSHRGGETQYF
TRBJ2-7,NA,TRBD2,TRBV7-2,TGTGCCAGCAGCTACTCAACTAGCGGGGGATACGAGCAGTACTTC,CASSYSTSGGYEQYF
TRBJ1-1,NA,TRBD1,TRBV2,TGTGCCAGCAGACGACAGGGGGGGACTGAAGCTTTCTTT,CASRRQGGTEAFF
TRBJ2-1,NA,TRBD1,TRBV28,TGTGCCAGCAGTTTCATATCGGGACAGGGTCATTATGAGCAGTTCTTC,CASSFISGQGHYEQFF
TRBJ1-3,NA,NA,TRBV7-2,TGTGCCAGCAGCTCTAGCGGCAGGGGAGGCGGAAACACCATATATTTT,CASSSSGRGGGNTIYF
TRBJ1-6,NA,NA,TRBV5-5,TGTGCCAGCAGCTTCAGTCCAGGGTCGGGTTCACCCCTCCACTTT,CASSFSPGSGSPLHF
TRBJ2-7,NA,TRBD2,TRBV7-2,TGTGCCAGCAGCTCCTCCGGGACTAGCTACGAGCAGTACTTC,CASSSSGTSYEQYF
TRBJ2-4,NA,TRBD2,TRBV7-3,TGTGCCAGCAGCGAAGGCGGGGGGTCAGGCATTCAGTACTTC,CASSEGGGSGIQYF
TRBJ1-2,NA,NA,TRBV7-8,TGTGCCAGCAGCTTAGGACAGAACTATGGCTACACCTTC,CASSLGQNYGYTF
TRBJ1-2,NA,NA,TRBV5-4,TGTGCCAGCAGCTTGCCCCCTAGCTATGGCTACACCTTC,CASSLPPSYGYTF
TRBJ2-1,NA,NA,TRBV9,TGTGCCAGCAGCGTATCGTCCAGCGGCAATGAGCAGTTCTTC,CASSVSSSGNEQFF
TRBJ2-1,NA,TRBD2,TRBV4-3,TGCGCCAGCAGCCAAGAACCGGGACTAGCAAACAATGAGCAGTTCTTC,CASSQEPGLANNEQFF
TRBJ2-7,NA,NA,TRBV7-6,TGTGCCAGCAGCCCCGGAGGGTTCAACGAGCAGTACTTC,CASSPGGFNEQYF
TRBJ2-5,NA,TRBD1,TRBV6-5,TGTGCCAGCAGTTACACCGACAGGGTCCGAGCGACCCAGTACTTC,CASSYTDRVRATQYF